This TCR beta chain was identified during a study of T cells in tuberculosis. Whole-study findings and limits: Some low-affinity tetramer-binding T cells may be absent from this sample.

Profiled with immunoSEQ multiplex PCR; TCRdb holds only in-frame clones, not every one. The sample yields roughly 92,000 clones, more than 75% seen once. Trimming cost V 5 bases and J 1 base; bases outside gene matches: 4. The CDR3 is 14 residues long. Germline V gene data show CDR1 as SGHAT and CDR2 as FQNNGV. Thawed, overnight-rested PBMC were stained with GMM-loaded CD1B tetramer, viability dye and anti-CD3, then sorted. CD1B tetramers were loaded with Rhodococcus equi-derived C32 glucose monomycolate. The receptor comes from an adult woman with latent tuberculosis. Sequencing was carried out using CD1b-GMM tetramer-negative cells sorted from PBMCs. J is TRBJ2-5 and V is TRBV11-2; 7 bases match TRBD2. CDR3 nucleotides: TGTGCCAGCAGCGGGGGGGGACGCCAAGAGACCCAGTACTTC. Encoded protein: CASSGGGRQETQYF.